This entry lists 6 T cell receptor beta chains sequenced from one sample in a study of T cell responses to AZD1222 COVID-19 vaccine. Measured with immunoSEQ multiplex PCR; TCRdb has only the in-frame clones, and not every one. The sample lists more than 95,000 clones; approximately 88% were seen once. Sequencing used peripheral blood, obtained on day 0 of AZD1222 vaccination. Receptors were obtained from an adult in good health.

This chain connects TRBV4-2 to TRBJ1-5, with TRBD1 as a possible D gene (5 bases). The length of the CDR3 is 16 residues. The V gene's germline CDR1 is LGHNA and CDR2 YNFKEQ. V was clipped by 0 bases and J by 7 bases, with 16 bases between them. CDR3 sequence: CASSQEGVRGGQPQHF. The CDR3 bases are TGTGCCAGCAGCCAAGAAGGCGTCCGGGGCGGGCAGCCCCAGCATTTT.

The chain links TRBV4-3 to TRBJ1-4, with D hard to call. CDR1 and CDR2 from the germline V gene are LGHNA and YSLEER. The CDR3 spans 15 residues. Trimming left V 0 bases short and J 5 bases short, with 10 bases between. The CDR3 loop reads CASSQDHRGNEKLFF. CDR3 coding DNA: TGCGCCAGCAGCCAAGACCATCGCGGAAATGAAAAACTGTTTTTT.

For the CDR3, the DNA is TGCGCCAGCAGCCAAGCGGGGAACTATGGCTACACCTTC. Translated: CASSQAGNYGYTF. The V call is TRBV4-3, the J call TRBJ1-2; D is undetermined. V lost 1 base, J lost 2 bases, and 5 bases lay in between. Germline CDR1 and CDR2: LGHNA and YSLEER. The CDR3 has 13 amino acids.

This chain connects TRBV28 to TRBJ2-7; D might be TRBD2 (5 bases). This CDR3 spans 13 amino acids. Germline loops: CDR1 MDHEN, CDR2 SYDVKM. V lost 1 base and J 5 bases, leaving 9 bases between the germline ends. The CDR3 here is CASSLLAGDEQYF. In DNA form, the CDR3 reads TGTGCCAGCAGTTTATTGGCCGGGGACGAGCAGTACTTC.

This chain joins TRBV9 and TRBJ1-5, with a tentative D call TRBD1 (6 bases). CDR1 SGDLS and CDR2 YYNGEE come from the germline V gene. V shed 0 bases and J shed 5 bases, with 12 bases lying between them. This CDR3 has 15 amino acids. The CDR3 is CASSVAGGTDQPQHF. Written as DNA, the CDR3 is TGTGCCAGCAGCGTAGCCGGGGGCACTGATCAGCCCCAGCATTTT.

The chain links TRBV3-1 (or the pseudogene TRBV3-2) to TRBJ2-5; 9 bases are a match to TRBD1. V shed 1 base, J shed 5 bases, and the junction held 8 bases outside the gene matches. Looked up from germline, CDR1 is LGHDT and CDR2 is YNNKEL (reference sequence). The CDR3 runs to 16 residues. The CDR3 is CASSQVPQGAGETQYF. The CDR3 nucleotides are TGTGCCAGCAGCCAAGTCCCACAGGGGGCGGGGGAGACCCAGTACTTC.